This is a list of T cell receptor beta chains from one sample in a study of early T cells in non-severe SARS-CoV-2 infection. TCRdb processed the 5' RACE reads anew with MiXCR; each CDR3 protein has one entry. The table shows about 59,000 distinct CDR3 sequences, with about 12% occurring only once. Source: whole blood, taken at baseline. Every receptor here comes from an adult who was a healthcare worker with PCR-confirmed SARS-CoV-2 infection or an uninfected control (not recorded which). Both conserved end residues are part of each CDR3. D genes are given only for firm matches. Not all rows give a size; the values are once, few, many and, for expanded clones, a class.

v_gene,abundance,j_gene,d_gene,CDR3nt,CDR3aa
TRBV7-6,few,TRBJ2-7,TRBD2,TGTGCCAGCAGCAATACCGGGACTAGCGGGGAAGTATGG,CASSNTGTSGEVW
TRBV11-2,many,TRBJ2-7,-,TGTGCCAGCAGCTTAGGCGAAGGCTCGGGCTACGAGCAGTACTTC,CASSLGEGSGYEQYF
TRBV3-1,-,TRBJ2-2,-,TGTGCCAGCAGCCAAGCCATGGGATCCGGGGAGCTGTTTTTT,CASSQAMGSGELFF
TRBV29-1,-,TRBJ1-3,-,TGCAGCGTTGAGTTCACTGTGGGAAACACCATATATTTT,CSVEFTVGNTIYF
TRBV6-5,many,TRBJ1-5,TRBD1,TGTGCCAGCAGTTCGGGACAGGGACAAAGCAATCAGCCCCAGCATTTT,CASSSGQGQSNQPQHF
TRBV7-9,many,TRBJ2-5,TRBD1,TGTGCCAGCAGATCCGGACAGGGGGCCGTGGAGACCCAGTACTTC,CASRSGQGAVETQYF
TRBV21-1,few,TRBJ1-1,-,TGTGCCAGCAGCAGTAATTTAGGGGAGATGAACACTGAAGCTTTCTTT,CASSSNLGEMNTEAFF
TRBV6-5,-,TRBJ2-3,TRBD2,TGTGCCAGCAGTTACTCGGTCCTAGCGGGAGTGGGTCCAGATACGCAGTATTTT,CASSYSVLAGVGPDTQYF
TRBV7-8,few,TRBJ1-6,-,TGTGCCAGCAGCTTAGGGGGGATTTCACCCCTCCACTTT,CASSLGGISPLHF
TRBV28,once,TRBJ1-2,-,TGTGCCAGCGGGGAGGGGTGGAACTATGGCTACACCTTC,CASGEGWNYGYTF
TRBV24-1,-,TRBJ2-1,-,TGTGCCACCAGTGATTTGGGCAACGACAATGAGCAGTTCTTC,CATSDLGNDNEQFF
TRBV5-1,many,TRBJ2-7,TRBD1,TGCGCCAGCAGCTTGACCGGGACAGGGTTTTCCTACGAGCAGTACTTC,CASSLTGTGFSYEQYF
TRBV5-1,few,TRBJ2-1,TRBD2,TGCGCCAGCAGCTCAGGACTAGCGGGAGAGGGGTGGAATGAGCAGTTCTTC,CASSSGLAGEGWNEQFF
TRBV3-1,few,TRBJ2-1,-,TGTGCCAGCAGCCAGGCTACAGTAGCGGCCAACAATGAGCAGTTCTTC,CASSQATVAANNEQFF
TRBV12-3/TRBV12-4,few,TRBJ2-5,TRBD2,TGTGCCAGCAGTTCCGGGGGGGGTACAGAGCGGGAGACCCAGTACTTC,CASSSGGGTERETQYF
TRBV6-1,many,TRBJ1-2,-,TGTGCCAGCAGTGAAGCGGGAGGGCTCTATGGCTACACCTTC,CASSEAGGLYGYTF
TRBV7-9,few,TRBJ2-3,TRBD2,TGTGCCAGCAGCTGGACTAGCGGGAGACACACAGATACGCAGTATTTT,CASSWTSGRHTDTQYF
TRBV28,few,TRBJ1-1,-,TGTGCCAGCAGTTTCGTAAGCATGAACACTGAAGCTTTCTTT,CASSFVSMNTEAFF
TRBV4-1,few,TRBJ2-7,-,TGCGCCAGCAGCCAAGATGTCCCTTCCTACGAGCAGTACTTC,CASSQDVPSYEQYF
TRBV7-2,few,TRBJ2-1,TRBD1,TGTGCCAGCAGTCCGTCGGGACAGGGGGTTATTGAGCAGTTCTTC,CASSPSGQGVIEQFF
TRBV6-1,-,TRBJ1-1,-,TGTGCCAGCAGTAAGATTGGAGGGGACATTGAAGCTTTCTTT,CASSKIGGDIEAFF
TRBV12-2,-,TRBJ2-7,-,TGTGCAAGTCGCTTACCCAGGGGCCAATCCTACGAGCAGTACTTC,CASRLPRGQSYEQYF
TRBV14,few,TRBJ2-1,-,TGTGCCAGCAGCCAAGCGATAGCCCGCTCGGCGGGAATTTCCTACAATGAGCAGTTCTTC,CASSQAIARSAGISYNEQFF
TRBV20-1,few,TRBJ1-1,-,TGCAGTGCTAGAGGCGCAGCCCGGGTATGGAACACTGAAGCTTTCTTT,CSARGAARVWNTEAFF
TRBV14,-,TRBJ1-2,TRBD1,TGTGCCAGCAGGTGGACAGGGGGCTATGGCTACACCTTC,CASRWTGGYGYTF
TRBV7-9,few,TRBJ2-7,-,TGTGCCAGCAGCCGGGGTACCTACGAGCAGTACTTC,CASSRGTYEQYF